This T cell receptor beta chain stems from a study of blood T cell repertoires in COVID-19. Study details: Some COVID-19 samples were acute and others convalescent; all came from the United States, Italy and Spain. Nucleic acid was either cDNA or gDNA, and it came from T cells, B-cell-depleted T cells, or PBMCs.

Study processing details: Quantification of nucleated cells was approximated via reference gene primer amplification. Here immunoSEQ multiplex PCR was the method, and the copy in TCRdb shows in-frame clones only, minus some. For V, J and clone size, that table is used; D and trimming come from the DNA. The repertoire includes about 94,000 clones, around 90% of them detected once, and roughly 4.5% sits in the top ten. This clonotype originated in a woman aged 80 or over with acute or convalescent COVID-19. Sample: peripheral blood.

The CDR3 spells CASSIQWELFF. Written as DNA, the CDR3 is TGTGCCAGTAGTATACAATGGGAGCTGTTTTTT. This sequence joins TRBV19 and TRBJ2-2, with unresolved D. CDR1 and CDR2 from the germline V gene are LNHDA and SQIVND (reference sequence). V lost 2 bases and J lost 9, with 4 bases in between. This CDR3 spans 11 amino acids.